This T cell receptor (beta chain) was sequenced for a study of Ad26.COV2.S vaccination and SARS-CoV-2 variants. Assay: immunoSEQ multiplex PCR; the TCRdb copy retains only in-frame clones and omits some. The data show 350,000 to 400,000 clones, with roughly nine tenths seen just once and 3% to 3.5% held by the top ten. Described treatment: about 20 received Ad26.COV2.S at low or high dose, single or two shots; about 5 received placebo; per-sample allocation not given. Vaccine and placebo recipients were sampled on day 63 after the first injection. The CDR3 is made up of 13 amino acids. Trimming stripped 4 bases from V and 11 bases from J, with 17 bases between.

This specimen was peripheral blood, taken in a trial of Ad26.COV2.S vaccine versus placebo. The rearrangement uses TRBV12-3 or TRBV12-4 and TRBJ1-2; no clear D gene. The TCR sequence derives from a person aged 18-60 years who received the Ad26.COV2.S COVID-19 vaccine or a placebo. The CDR3 nucleotides read TGTGCCAGCAGTTCTCTCCGCAGGATTGGGTACACCTTC. Its translation: CASSSLRRIGYTF.